This TCR beta chain was captured in a study of blood T cell repertoires in COVID-19. Study at large: Samples representing acute and convalescent COVID-19 were sourced from the United States, Italy and Spain. T cells, B-cell-depleted T cells, or PBMCs supplied cDNA or gDNA.

Germline CDR1 and CDR2: GTSNPN and SVGIG (reference sequence). CDR3 length: 14 residues. V shed 2 bases and J shed 3 bases, with 13 bases lying between them. The authors' processing: Amplified reference gene primers provided the basis for estimating nucleated cell counts. Only in-frame clones appear in the TCRdb table, and some are missing; sequencing was by immunoSEQ multiplex PCR. V and J calls plus clone size are reproduced from that table; the DNA served to infer D and trimming. The data hold fewer than 200,000 clones, with around 73% observed a single time. The receptor was derived from a woman between 45 and 65 years old who had recovered from COVID-19. The specimen sequenced was PBMCs or T cells enriched from blood (not recorded which). The rearrangement uses TRBV30 and TRBJ1-1, with D possibly being TRBD1 (6 bases). The CDR3 spells CAWSYRTVDTEAFF. As DNA, the CDR3 is TGTGCCTGGAGTTATAGGACAGTGGACACTGAAGCTTTCTTT.